The T cell receptor (beta chain) under discussion was sequenced for a study of metastatic and nonmetastatic thyroid tumors. V was shortened by 6 bases and J by 5 bases, with 14 bases between the two germline ends. The germline V gene encodes CDR1 MNHNS and CDR2 SASEGT. The CDR3 has 14 amino acids. This clone has ten or more counts. The antigen is not known. A much more abundant neighbour one base away suggests this may be a read error. The same CDR3 also results from other DNA sequences found in this sample. TCRdb re-called the PCR reads with MiXCR. The table has under 30,000 clones, about 15% seen once. No patient had received any treatment before thyroid surgery. General study findings and limits: Reported TCR beta diversity, measured in blood and tumor, was significantly higher for malignant thyroid tumors than for benign nodules.

V gene TRBV6-1 combines with J gene TRBJ2-1, with D possibly called TRBD1 or TRBD2 (5 bases each). Input material: blood. This sequence originates from a female donor with papillary thyroid cancer or a benign thyroid nodule (not recorded which). Some clones in this sample may be carry-over from other donors' samples. CDR3 sequence: CASSRDANNNEQFF. CDR3 nucleotides: TGTGCCAGCAGCCGGGACGCTAATAACAATGAGCAGTTCTTC.